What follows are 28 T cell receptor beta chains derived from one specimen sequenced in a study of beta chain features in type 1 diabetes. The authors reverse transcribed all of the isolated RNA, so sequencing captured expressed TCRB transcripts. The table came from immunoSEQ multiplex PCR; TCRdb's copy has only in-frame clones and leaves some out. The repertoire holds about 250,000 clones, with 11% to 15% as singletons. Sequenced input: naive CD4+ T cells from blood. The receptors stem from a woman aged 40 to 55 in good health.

The CDR3 DNA sequence: TGTGCCAGCAGTTACAAGGGACTAGTCCAAGATACGCAGTATTTT. This translates into CASSYKGLVQDTQYF. The V and J genes are TRBV6-5 and TRBJ2-3, with 8 bases that match TRBD2. The CDR3 has 15 amino acids. Germline V lookup: CDR1 MNHEY, CDR2 SVGAGI. The ends lost 2 bases at V and 5 bases at J; junction bases unmatched: 6.

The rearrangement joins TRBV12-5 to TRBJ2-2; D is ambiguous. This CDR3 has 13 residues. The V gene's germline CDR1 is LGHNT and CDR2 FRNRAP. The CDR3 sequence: CVGGYPGTGELFF. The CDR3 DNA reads TGTGTTGGTGGCTATCCGGGCACCGGGGAGCTGTTTTTT.

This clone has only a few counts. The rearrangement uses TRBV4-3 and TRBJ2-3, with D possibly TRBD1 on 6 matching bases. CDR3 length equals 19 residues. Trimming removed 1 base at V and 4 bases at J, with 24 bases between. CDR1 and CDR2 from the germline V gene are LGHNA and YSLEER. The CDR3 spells CASSQGGWGTSPFADTQYF. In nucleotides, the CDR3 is TGCGCCAGCAGCCAAGGGGGCTGGGGGACATCTCCTTTCGCAGATACGCAGTATTTT.

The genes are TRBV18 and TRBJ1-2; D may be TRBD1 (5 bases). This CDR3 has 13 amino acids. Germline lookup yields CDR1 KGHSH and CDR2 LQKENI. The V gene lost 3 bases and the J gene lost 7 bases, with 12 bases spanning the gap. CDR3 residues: CASSPAGSVGYTF. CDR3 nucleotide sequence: TGTGCCAGCTCACCCGCAGGGTCGGTTGGCTACACCTTC.

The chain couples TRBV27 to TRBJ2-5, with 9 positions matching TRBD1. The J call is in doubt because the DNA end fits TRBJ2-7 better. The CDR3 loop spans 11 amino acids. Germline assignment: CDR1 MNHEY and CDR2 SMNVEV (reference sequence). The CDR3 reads CASGDRAEQYF. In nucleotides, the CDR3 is TGTGCCAGCGGGGACAGGGCCGAGCAGTACTTC.

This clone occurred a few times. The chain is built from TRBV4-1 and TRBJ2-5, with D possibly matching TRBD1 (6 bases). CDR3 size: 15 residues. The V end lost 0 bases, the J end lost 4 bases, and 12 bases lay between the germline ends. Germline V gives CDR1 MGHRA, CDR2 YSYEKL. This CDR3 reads CASSQEGARPETQYF. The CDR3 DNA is TGCGCCAGCAGCCAAGAGGGGGCCAGGCCAGAGACCCAGTACTTC.

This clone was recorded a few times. CDR3 protein: CASSLPVPSSEQFF. In nucleotides, the CDR3 is TGTGCCAGCAGCCTACCGGTCCCTAGCAGTGAGCAGTTCTTC. The rearrangement links TRBV7-8 to TRBJ2-1; maybe TRBD2 (5 bases). The CDR3 consists of 14 residues. The V end lost 5 bases, the J end lost 9 bases, and 17 bases lay between the germline ends. Germline V gene sequence: CDR1 SGHVS, CDR2 FQNEAQ.

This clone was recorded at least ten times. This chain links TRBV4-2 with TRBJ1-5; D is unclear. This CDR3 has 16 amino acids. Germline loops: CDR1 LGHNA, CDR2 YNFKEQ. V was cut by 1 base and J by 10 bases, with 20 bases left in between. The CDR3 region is CASSQVLGSGEPPQHF. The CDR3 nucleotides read TGTGCCAGCAGCCAAGTTTTAGGGAGCGGTGAGCCCCCCCAGCATTTT.

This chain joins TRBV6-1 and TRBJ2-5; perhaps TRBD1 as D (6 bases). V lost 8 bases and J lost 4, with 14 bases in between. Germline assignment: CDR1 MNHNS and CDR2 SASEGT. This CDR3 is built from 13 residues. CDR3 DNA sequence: TGTGCCAGCTCCTCAGGGGCTGCAGAGACCCAGTACTTC. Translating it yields CASSSGAAETQYF.

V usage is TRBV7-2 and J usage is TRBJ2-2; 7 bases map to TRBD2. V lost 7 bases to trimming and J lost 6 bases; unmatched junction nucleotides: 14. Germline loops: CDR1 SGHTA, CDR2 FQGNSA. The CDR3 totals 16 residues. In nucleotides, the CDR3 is TGTGCCAGCACCTCTCGGGGGGTCCGTTTTCCCGGGGAGCTGTTTTTT. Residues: CASTSRGVRFPGELFF.

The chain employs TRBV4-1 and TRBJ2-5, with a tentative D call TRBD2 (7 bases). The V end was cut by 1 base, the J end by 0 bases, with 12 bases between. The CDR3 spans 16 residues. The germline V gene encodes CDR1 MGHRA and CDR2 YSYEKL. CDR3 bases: TGCGCCAGCAGCCAAGTACGGGGGGCGTACCAAGAGACCCAGTACTTC. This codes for CASSQVRGAYQETQYF.

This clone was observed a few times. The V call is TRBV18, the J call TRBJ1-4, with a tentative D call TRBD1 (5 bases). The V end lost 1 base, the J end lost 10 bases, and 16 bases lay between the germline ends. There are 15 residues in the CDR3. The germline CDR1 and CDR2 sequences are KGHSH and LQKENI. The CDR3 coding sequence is TGTGCCAGCTCACCACAGGACACCTCTGTCGGAAAACTGTTTTTT. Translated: CASSPQDTSVGKLFF.

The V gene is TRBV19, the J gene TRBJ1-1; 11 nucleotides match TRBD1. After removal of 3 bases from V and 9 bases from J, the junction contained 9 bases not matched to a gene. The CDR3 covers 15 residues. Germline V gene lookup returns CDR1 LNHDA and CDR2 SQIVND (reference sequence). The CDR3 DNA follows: TGTGCCAGTAGTATCAACGCCGGGACAGGGGGAAAAGCTTTCTTT. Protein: CASSINAGTGGKAFF.

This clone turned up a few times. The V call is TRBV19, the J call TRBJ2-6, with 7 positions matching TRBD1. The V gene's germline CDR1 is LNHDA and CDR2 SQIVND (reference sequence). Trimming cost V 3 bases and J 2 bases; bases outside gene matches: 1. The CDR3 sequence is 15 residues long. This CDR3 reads CASSIDRAGANVLTF. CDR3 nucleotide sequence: TGTGCCAGTAGTATCGACAGGGCTGGGGCCAACGTCCTGACTTTC.

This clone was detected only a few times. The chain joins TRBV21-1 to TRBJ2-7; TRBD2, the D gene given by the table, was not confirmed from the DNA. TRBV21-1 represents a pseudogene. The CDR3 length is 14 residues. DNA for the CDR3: TGTGCCAGCAGCACTAGCGACCCCTCCTACGAGCAGTACTTC. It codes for CASSTSDPSYEQYF.

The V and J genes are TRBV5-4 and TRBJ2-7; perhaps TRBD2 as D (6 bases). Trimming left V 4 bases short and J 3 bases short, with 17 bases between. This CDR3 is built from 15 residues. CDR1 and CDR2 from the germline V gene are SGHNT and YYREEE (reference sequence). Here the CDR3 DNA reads TGTGCCAGCAGCCCGGACCGGTTCGGGAGCTACGAGCAGTACTTC. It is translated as CASSPDRFGSYEQYF.

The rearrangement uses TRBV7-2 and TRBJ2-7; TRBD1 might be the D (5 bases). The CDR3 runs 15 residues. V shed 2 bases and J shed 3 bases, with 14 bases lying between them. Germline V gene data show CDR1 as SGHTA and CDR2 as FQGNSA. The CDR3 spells CASSLRGASLYEQYF. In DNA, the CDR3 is TGTGCCAGCAGCTTAAGGGGTGCTTCCCTCTACGAGCAGTACTTC.

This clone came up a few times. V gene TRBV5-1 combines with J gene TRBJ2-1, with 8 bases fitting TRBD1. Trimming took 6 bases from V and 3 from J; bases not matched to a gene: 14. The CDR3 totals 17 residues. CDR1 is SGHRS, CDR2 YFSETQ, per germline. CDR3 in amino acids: CASIMGVSGQDYNEQFF. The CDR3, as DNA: TGCGCCAGCATTATGGGCGTATCGGGACAGGACTACAATGAGCAGTTCTTC.

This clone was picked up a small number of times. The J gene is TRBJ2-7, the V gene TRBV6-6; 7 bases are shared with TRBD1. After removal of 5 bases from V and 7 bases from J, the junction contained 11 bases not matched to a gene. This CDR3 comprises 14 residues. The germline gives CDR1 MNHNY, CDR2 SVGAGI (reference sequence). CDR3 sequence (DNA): TGTGCCAGCAGTAGACAGGGCCCCGAAGGTGAGCAGTACTTC. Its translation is CASSRQGPEGEQYF.

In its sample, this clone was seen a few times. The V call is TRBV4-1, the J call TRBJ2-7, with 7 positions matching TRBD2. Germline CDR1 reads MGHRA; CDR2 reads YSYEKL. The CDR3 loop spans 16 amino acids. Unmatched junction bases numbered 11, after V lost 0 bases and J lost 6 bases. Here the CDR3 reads CASSQDRWKPGGEQYF. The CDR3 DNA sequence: TGCGCCAGCAGCCAAGATCGGTGGAAGCCGGGAGGCGAGCAGTACTTC.

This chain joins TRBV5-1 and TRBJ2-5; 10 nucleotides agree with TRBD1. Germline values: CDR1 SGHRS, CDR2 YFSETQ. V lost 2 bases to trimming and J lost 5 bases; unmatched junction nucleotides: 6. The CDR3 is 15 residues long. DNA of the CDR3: TGCGCCAGCAGCTTCGGGACAGGGGTCGAGGAGACCCAGTACTTC. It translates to CASSFGTGVEETQYF.

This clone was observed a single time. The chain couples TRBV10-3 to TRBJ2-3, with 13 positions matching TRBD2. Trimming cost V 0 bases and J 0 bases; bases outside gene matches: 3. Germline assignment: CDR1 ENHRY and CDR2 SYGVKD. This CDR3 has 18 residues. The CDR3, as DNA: TGTGCCATCAGTGAGTCGGGGACTAGCGGGACTAGCACAGATACGCAGTATTTT. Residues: CAISESGTSGTSTDTQYF.

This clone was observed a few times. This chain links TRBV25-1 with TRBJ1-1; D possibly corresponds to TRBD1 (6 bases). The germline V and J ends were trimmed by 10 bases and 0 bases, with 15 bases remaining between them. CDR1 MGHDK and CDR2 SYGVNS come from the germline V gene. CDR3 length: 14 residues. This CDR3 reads CATKGQIMNTEAFF. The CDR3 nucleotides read TGTGCCACTAAAGGACAGATTATGAACACTGAAGCTTTCTTT.

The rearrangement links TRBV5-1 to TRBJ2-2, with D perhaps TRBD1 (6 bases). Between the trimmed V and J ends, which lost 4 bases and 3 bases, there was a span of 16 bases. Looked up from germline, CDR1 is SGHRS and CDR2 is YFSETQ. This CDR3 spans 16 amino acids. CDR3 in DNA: TGCGCCAGCAGCGGGCAGGGGCGTCCGGACACCGGGGAGCTGTTTTTT. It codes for CASSGQGRPDTGELFF.

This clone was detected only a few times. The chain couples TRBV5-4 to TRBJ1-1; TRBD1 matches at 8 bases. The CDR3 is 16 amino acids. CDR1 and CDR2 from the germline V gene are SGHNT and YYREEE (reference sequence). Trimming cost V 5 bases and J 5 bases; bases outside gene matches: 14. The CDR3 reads CASRWYRGDLRTEAFF. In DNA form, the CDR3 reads TGTGCCAGCAGGTGGTACAGGGGGGATCTGAGAACTGAAGCTTTCTTT.

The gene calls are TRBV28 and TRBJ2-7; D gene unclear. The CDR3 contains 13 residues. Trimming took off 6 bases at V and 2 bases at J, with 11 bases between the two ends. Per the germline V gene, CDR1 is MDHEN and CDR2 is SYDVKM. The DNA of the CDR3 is TGTGCCAGCAGCAACAGTCAGACCTACGAGCAGTACTTC. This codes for CASSNSQTYEQYF.

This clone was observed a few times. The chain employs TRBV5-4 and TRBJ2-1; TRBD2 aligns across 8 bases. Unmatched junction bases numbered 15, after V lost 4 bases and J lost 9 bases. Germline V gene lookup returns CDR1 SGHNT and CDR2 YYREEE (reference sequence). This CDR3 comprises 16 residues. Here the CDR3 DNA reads TGTGCCAGCAGCCAGGCCAATTCGCGGGGGGTCGTTGAGCAGTTCTTC. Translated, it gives CASSQANSRGVVEQFF.

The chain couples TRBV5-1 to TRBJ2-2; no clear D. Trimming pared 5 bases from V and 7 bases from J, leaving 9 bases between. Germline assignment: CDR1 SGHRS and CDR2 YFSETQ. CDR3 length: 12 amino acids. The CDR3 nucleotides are TGCGCCAGCAGGCCTCCCAGCGGGGAGCTGTTTTTT. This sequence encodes CASRPPSGELFF.